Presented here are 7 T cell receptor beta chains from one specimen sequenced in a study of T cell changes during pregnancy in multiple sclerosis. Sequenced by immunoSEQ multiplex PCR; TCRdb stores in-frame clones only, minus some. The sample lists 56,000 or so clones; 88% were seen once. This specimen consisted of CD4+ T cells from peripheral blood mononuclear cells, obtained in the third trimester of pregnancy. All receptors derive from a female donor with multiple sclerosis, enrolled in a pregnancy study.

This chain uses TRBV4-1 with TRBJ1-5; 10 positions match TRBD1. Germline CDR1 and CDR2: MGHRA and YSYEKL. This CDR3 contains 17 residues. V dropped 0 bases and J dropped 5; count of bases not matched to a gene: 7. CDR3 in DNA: TGCGCCAGCAGCCAAGAGGGCCCGGGACAGGGGCATCAGCCCCAGCATTTT. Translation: CASSQEGPGQGHQPQHF.

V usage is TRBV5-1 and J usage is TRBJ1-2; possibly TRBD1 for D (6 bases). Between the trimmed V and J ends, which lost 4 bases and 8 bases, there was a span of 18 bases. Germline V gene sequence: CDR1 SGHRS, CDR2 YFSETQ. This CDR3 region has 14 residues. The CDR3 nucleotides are TGCGCCAGCAGCCTGGCCGTGGGGGCGTACGGCTACACCTTC. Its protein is CASSLAVGAYGYTF.

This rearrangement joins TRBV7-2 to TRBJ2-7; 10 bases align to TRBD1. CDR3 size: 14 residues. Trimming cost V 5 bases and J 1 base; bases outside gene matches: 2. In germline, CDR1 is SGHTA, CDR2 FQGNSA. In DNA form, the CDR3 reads TGTGCCAGCAGCAGGACAGGGGGATCCTACGAGCAGTACTTC. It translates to CASSRTGGSYEQYF.

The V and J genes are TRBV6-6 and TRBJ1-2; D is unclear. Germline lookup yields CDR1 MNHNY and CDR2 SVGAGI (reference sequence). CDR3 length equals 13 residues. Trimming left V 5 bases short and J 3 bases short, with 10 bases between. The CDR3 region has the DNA TGTGCCAGCAGTCGCGACTGGGACTATGGCTACACCTTC. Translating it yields CASSRDWDYGYTF.

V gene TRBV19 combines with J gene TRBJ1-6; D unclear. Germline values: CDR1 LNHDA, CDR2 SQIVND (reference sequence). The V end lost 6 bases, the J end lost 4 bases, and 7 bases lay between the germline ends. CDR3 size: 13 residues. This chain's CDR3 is CASRAEYNSPLHF. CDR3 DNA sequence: TGTGCCAGTAGAGCGGAATATAATTCACCCCTCCACTTT.

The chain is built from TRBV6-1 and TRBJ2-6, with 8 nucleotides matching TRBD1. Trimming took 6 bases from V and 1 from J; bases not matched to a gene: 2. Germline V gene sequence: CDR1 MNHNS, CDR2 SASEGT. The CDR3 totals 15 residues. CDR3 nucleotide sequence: TGTGCCAGCAGACAGGGGGGATCTGGGGCCAACGTCCTGACTTTC. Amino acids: CASRQGGSGANVLTF.

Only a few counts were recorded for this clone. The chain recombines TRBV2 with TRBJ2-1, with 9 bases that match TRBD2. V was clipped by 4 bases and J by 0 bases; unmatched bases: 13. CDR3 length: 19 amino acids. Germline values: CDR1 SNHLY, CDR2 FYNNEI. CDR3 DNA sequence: TGTGCCAGCAGTGGAATGGGTAGCGGGGGAATAAACTCCTACAATGAGCAGTTCTTC. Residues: CASSGMGSGGINSYNEQFF. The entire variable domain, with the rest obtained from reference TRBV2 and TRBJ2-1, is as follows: EPEVTQTPSHQVTQMGQEVILRCVPISNHLYFYWYRQILGQKVEFLVSFYNNEISEKSEIFDDQFSVERPDGSNFTLKIRSTKLEDSAMYFCASSGMGSGGINSYNEQFFGPGTRLTVL.